This T cell receptor (beta chain) was identified in a study of regulatory T cells in long-lasting Graves disease. This clonotype was found many times. Its antigen remains unknown. Whole-study results and caveats: Graves' patients with persistent disease showed TCR diversity lower than patients newly diagnosed. There was favoring of TRBV28, TRBJ1-2 and TRBJ2-5 in persistent disease.

Building of the TCR beta libraries involved iRepertoire HTBI primers and Arm-PCR of CDR3 regions. In the source study's methods: Identification yielded about 66 TRBV and around 15 TRBJ segments across samples. MiXCR, run by TCRdb on the multiplex PCR reads, gives a single entry per CDR3 protein. The V and J calls shown here were made by TCRdb, not taken from the authors' results. The profile shows under 350,000 distinct CDR3 sequences, 20% to 25% of them singletons. Specified time point: persistent/refractory GD, antithyroid drugs over 5 years with positive TRAb. Generation of the TCR library employed RNA extracted from PBMCs. The V end was cut by 3 bases, the J end by 5 bases, with 22 bases between. Germline V lookup: CDR1 DFQATT, CDR2 SNEGSKA (reference sequence). There are 16 residues in the CDR3.

This receptor was obtained from a female donor with Graves disease. The sequenced sample was peripheral blood mononuclear cells (PBMCs), obtained when the disease was refractory, from a patient treated with antithyroid drugs. V usage is TRBV20-1 and J usage is TRBJ2-5, with a possible D match to TRBD2 (7 bases). CDR3 residues: CSASLSASGGGETQYF. DNA for the CDR3: TGCAGTGCTAGTCTTTCGGCTAGCGGAGGGGGGGAGACCCAGTACTTC.